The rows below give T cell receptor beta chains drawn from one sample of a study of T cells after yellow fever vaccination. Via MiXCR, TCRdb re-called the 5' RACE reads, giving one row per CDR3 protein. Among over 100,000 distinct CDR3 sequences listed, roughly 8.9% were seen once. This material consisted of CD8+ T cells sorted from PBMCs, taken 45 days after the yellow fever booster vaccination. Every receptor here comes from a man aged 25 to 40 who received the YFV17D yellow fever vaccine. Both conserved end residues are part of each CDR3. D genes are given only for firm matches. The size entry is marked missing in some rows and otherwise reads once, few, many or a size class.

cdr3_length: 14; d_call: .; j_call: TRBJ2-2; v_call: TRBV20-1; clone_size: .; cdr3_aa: CSASMGALAGELFF; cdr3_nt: TGCAGTGCTAGTATGGGGGCTTTGGCCGGGGAGCTGTTTTTT
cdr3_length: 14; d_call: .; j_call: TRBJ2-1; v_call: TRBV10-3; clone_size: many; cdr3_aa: CAISEGGLLSEQFF; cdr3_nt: TGTGCCATCAGTGAAGGGGGACTACTCTCGGAGCAGTTCTTC
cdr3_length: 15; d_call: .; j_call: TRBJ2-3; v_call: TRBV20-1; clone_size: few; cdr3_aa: CSARDGLESTDTQYF; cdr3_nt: TGCAGTGCTAGAGATGGGCTAGAGAGCACAGATACGCAGTATTTT
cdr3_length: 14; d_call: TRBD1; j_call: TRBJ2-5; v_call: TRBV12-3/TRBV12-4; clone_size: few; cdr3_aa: CASSFSGGGETQYF; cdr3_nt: TGTGCCAGCAGTTTTTCAGGGGGCGGAGAGACCCAGTACTTC
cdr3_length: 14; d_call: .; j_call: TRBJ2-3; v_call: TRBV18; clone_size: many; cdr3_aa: CASSPRESTDTQYF; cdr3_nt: TGTGCCAGCTCACCAAGGGAGAGCACAGATACGCAGTATTTT
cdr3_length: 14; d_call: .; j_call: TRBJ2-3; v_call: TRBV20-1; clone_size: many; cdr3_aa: CSARRVTSTDTQYF; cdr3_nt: TGCAGTGCTAGACGGGTTACTAGCACAGATACGCAGTATTTT
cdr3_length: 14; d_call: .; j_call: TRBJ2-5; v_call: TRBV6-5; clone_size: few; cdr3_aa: CASSYSGGKGTQYF; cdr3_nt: TGTGCCAGCAGTTACTCCGGCGGCAAGGGGACCCAGTACTTC
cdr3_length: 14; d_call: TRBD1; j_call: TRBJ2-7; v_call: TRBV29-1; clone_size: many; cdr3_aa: CSVEVRGRGYEQYF; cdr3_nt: TGCAGCGTTGAAGTCAGGGGGCGAGGTTACGAGCAGTACTTC
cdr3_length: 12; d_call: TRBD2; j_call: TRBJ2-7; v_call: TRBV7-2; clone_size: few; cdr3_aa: CASSTSGYEQYF; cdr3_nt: TGTGCCAGCTCGACTAGCGGCTACGAGCAGTACTTC
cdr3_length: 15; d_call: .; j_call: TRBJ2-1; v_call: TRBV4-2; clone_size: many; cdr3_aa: CASSRGAETYNEQFF; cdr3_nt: TGTGCCAGCAGCCGTGGAGCGGAGACCTACAATGAGCAGTTCTTC
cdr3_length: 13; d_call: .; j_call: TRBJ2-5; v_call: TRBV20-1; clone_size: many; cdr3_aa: CSATSGLQETQYF; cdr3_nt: TGCAGTGCTACATCGGGACTTCAAGAGACCCAGTACTTC
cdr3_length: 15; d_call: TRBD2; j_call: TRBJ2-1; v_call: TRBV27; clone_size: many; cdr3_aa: CASSPTSGGHNEQFF; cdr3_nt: TGTGCCAGCAGTCCAACGAGCGGGGGACACAATGAGCAGTTCTTC
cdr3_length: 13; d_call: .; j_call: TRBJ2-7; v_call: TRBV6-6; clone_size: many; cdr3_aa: CASSSDRTYEQYF; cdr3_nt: TGTGCCAGCAGTTCGGACAGAACCTACGAGCAGTACTTC
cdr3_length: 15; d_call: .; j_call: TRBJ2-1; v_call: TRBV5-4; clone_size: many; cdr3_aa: CASSLSGGWYNEQFF; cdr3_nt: TGTGCCAGCAGCTTATCGGGCGGGTGGTACAATGAGCAGTTCTTC
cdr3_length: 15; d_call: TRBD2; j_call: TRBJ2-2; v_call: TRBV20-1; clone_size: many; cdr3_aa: CSARGLATNTGELFF; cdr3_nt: TGCAGTGCTAGAGGACTAGCGACGAACACCGGGGAGCTGTTTTTT
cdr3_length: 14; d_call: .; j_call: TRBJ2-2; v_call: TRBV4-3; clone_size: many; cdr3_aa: CASSQNSNTGELFF; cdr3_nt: TGCGCCAGCAGCCAAAACAGTAACACCGGGGAGCTGTTTTTT
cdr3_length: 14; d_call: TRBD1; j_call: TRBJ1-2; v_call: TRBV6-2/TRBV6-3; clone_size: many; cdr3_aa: CASSQTGQFYGYTF; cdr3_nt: TGTGCCAGCAGTCAGACGGGACAGTTCTATGGCTACACCTTC
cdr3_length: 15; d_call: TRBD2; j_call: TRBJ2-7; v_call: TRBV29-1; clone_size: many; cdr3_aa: CSVEGIASGRYEQYF; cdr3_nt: TGCAGCGTTGAAGGTATAGCTAGCGGGAGGTACGAGCAGTACTTC
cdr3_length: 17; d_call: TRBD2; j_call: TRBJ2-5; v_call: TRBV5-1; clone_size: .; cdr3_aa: CASSLVPAGELQETQYF; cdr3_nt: TGCGCCAGCAGCTTGGTCCCAGCGGGAGAGCTCCAAGAGACCCAGTACTTC
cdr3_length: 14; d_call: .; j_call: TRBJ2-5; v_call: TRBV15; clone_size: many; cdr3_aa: CATSSGDRQETQYF; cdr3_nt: TGTGCCACCAGCAGTGGTGATAGGCAAGAGACCCAGTACTTC
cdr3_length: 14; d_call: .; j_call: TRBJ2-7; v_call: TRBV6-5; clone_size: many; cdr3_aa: CASSYERTYGKQYF; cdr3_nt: TGTGCCAGCAGTTACGAACGTACCTACGGGAAGCAGTACTTC
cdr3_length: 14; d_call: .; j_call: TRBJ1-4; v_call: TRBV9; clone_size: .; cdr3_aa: CASSSGWGDEKLFF; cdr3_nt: TGTGCCAGCAGCTCAGGGTGGGGAGATGAAAAACTGTTTTTT
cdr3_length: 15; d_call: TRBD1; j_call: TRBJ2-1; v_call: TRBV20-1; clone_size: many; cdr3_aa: CSANIRGRTYNEQFF; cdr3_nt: TGCAGTGCAAACATCAGGGGGCGTACCTACAATGAGCAGTTCTTC